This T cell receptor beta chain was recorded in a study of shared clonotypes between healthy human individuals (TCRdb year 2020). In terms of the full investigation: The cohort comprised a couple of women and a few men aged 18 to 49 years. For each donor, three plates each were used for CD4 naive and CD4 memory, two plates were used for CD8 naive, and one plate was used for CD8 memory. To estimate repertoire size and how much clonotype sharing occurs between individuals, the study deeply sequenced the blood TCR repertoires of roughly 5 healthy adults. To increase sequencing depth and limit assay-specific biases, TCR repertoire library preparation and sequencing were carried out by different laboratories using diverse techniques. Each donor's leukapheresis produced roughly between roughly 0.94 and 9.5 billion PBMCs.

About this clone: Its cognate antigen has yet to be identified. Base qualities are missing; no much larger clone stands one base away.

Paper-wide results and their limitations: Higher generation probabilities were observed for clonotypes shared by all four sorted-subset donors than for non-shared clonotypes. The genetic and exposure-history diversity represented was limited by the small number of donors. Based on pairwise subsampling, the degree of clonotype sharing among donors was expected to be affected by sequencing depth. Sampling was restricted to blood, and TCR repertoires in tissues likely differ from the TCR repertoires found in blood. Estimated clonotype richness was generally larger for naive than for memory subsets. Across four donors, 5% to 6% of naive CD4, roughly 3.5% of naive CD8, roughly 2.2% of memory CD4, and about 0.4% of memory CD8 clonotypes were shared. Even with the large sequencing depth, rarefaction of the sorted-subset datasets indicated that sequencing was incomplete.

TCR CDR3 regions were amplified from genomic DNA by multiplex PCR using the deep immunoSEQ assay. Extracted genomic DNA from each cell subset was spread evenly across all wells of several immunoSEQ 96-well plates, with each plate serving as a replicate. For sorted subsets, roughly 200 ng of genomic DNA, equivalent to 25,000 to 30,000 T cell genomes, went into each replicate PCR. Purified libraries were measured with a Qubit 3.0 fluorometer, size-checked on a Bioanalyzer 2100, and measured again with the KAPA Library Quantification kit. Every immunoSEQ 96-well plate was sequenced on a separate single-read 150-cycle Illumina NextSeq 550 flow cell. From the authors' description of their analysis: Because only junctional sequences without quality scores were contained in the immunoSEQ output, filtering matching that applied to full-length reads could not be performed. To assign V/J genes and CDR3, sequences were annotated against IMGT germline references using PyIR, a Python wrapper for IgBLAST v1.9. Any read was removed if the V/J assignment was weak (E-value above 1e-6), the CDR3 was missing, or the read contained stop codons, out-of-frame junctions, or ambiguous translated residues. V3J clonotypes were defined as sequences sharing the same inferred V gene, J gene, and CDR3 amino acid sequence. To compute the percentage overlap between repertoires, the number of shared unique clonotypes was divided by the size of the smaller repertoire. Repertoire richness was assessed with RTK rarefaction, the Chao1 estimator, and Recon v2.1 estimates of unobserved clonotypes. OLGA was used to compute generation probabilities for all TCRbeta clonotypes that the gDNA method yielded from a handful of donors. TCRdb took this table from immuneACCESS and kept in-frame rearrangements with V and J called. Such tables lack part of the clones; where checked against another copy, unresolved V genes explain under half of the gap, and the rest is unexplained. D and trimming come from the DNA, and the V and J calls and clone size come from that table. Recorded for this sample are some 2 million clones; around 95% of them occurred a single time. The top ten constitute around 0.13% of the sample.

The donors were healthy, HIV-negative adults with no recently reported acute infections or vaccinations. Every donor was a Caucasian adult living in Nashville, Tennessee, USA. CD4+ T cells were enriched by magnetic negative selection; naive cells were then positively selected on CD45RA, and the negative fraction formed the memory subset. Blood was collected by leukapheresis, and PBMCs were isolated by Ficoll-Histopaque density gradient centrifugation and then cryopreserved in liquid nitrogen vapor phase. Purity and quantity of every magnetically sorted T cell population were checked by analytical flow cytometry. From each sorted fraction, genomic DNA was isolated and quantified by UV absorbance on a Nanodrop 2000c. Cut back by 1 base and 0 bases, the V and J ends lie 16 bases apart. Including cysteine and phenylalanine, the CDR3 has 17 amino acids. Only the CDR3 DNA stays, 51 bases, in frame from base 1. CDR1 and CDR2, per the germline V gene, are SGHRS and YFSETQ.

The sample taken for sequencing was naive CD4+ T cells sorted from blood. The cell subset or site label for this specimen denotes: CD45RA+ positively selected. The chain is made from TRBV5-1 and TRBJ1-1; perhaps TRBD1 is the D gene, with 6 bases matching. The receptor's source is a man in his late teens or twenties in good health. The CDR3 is CASSLRGLRGMNTEAFF. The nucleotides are TGCGCCAGCAGCTTGCGGGGCCTCAGGGGCATGAACACTGAAGCTTTCTTT.